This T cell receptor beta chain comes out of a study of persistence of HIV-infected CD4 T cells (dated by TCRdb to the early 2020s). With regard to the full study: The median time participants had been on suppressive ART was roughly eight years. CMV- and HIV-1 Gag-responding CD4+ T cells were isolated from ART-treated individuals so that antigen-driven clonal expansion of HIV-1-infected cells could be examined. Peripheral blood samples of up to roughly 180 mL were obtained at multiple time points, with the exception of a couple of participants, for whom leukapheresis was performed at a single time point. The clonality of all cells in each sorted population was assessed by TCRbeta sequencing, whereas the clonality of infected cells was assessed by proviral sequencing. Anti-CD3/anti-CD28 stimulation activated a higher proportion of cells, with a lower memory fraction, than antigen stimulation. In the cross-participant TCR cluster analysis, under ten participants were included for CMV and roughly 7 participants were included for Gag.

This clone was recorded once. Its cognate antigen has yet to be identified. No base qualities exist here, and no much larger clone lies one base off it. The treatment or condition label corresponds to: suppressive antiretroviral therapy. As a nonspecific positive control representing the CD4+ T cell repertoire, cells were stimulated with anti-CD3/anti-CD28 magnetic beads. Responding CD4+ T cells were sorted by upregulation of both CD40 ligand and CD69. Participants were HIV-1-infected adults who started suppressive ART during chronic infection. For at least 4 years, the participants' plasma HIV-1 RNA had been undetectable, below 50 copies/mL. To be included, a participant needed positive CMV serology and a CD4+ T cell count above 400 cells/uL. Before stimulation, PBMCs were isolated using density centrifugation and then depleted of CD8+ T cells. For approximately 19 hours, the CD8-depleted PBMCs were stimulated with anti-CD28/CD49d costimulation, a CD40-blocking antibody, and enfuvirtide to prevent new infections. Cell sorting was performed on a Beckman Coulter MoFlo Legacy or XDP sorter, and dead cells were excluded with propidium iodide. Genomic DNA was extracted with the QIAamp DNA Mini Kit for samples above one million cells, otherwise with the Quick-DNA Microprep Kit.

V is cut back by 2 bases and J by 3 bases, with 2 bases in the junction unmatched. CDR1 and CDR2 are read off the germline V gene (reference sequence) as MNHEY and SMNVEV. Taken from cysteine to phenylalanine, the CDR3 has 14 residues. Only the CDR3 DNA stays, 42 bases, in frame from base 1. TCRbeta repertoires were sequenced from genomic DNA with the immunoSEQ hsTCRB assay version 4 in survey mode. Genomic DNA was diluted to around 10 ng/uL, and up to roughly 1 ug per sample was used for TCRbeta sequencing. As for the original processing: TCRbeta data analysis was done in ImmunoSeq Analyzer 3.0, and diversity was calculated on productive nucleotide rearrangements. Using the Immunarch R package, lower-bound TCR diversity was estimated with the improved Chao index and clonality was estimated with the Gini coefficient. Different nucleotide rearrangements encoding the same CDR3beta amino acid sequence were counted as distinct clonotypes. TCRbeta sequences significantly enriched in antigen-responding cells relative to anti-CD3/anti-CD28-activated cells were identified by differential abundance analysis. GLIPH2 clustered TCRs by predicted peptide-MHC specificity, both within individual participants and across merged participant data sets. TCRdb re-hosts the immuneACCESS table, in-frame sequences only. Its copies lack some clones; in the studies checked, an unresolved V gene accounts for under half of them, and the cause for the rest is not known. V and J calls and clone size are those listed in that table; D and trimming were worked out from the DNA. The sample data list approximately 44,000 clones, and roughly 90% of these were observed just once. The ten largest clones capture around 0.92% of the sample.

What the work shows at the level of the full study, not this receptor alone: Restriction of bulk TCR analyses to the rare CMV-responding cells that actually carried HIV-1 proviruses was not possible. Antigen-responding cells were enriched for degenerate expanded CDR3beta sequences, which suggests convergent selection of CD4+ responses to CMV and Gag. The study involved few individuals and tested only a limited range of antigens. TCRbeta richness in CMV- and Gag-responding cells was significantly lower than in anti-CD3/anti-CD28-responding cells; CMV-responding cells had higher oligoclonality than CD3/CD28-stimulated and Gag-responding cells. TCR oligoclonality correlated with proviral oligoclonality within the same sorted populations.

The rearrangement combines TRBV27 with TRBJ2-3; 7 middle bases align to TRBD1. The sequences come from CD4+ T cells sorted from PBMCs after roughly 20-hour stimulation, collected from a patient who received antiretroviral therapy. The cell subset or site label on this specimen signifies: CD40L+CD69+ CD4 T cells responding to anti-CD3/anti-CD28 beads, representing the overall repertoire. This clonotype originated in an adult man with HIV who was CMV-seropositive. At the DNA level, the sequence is TGTGCCAGCAGTTTAAGGGACAGAACAGATACGCAGTATTTT. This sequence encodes CASSLRDRTDTQYF.